The rows below give T cell receptor beta chains drawn from one sample of a study of beta chain features in type 1 diabetes. Method: immunoSEQ multiplex PCR; TCRdb's copy keeps in-frame clones and lacks some. This table has some 350,000 clones, approximately 13% appearing once. The sequencing sample was made of naive CD4+ T cells from blood. These receptor sequences come from a woman younger than 35 with type 1 diabetes. The CDR3 runs from the conserved cysteine through the conserved F or W. A D gene is named only where the DNA matches it firmly. Part of the rows lack a size; the others show once, few, many or a class for expanded clones.

v_call: TRBV19
clone_size: few
cdr3_length: 13
j_call: TRBJ2-7
d_call: TRBD1
cdr3_aa: CASSRDRAYEQYF
cdr3_nt: TGTGCCAGTAGTCGGGACAGGGCCTACGAGCAGTACTTC

v_call: TRBV6-5
clone_size: -
cdr3_length: 13
j_call: TRBJ1-2
d_call: -
cdr3_aa: CASSYGQNYGYTF
cdr3_nt: TGTGCCAGCAGTTATGGACAGAACTATGGCTACACCTTC

v_call: TRBV7-2
clone_size: -
cdr3_length: 14
j_call: TRBJ2-7
d_call: -
cdr3_aa: CASSSQGNSYEQYF
cdr3_nt: TGTGCCAGCAGCTCACAGGGAAACTCCTACGAGCAGTACTTC

v_call: TRBV29-1
clone_size: few
cdr3_length: 14
j_call: TRBJ1-2
d_call: -
cdr3_aa: CSVEGLQGDYGYTF
cdr3_nt: TGCAGCGTTGAGGGCCTACAGGGAGACTATGGCTACACCTTC

v_call: TRBV5-1
clone_size: -
cdr3_length: 16
j_call: TRBJ2-3
d_call: TRBD1
cdr3_aa: CASSLEVDRVGDTQYF
cdr3_nt: TGCGCCAGCAGCTTGGAGGTCGACAGGGTGGGAGATACGCAGTATTTT

v_call: TRBV7-9
clone_size: few
cdr3_length: 14
j_call: TRBJ2-5
d_call: -
cdr3_aa: CASSSLGRLETQYF
cdr3_nt: TGTGCCAGCAGCTCCCTGGGGAGACTAGAGACCCAGTACTTC

v_call: TRBV19
clone_size: -
cdr3_length: 17
j_call: TRBJ2-6
d_call: -
cdr3_aa: CASSSQTSLPGANVLTF
cdr3_nt: TGTGCCAGTAGTTCTCAGACAAGTCTGCCTGGGGCCAACGTCCTGACTTTC

v_call: TRBV5-1
clone_size: few
cdr3_length: 16
j_call: TRBJ2-7
d_call: TRBD1
cdr3_aa: CASSLMGGQGANEQYF
cdr3_nt: TGCGCCAGCAGCTTGATGGGGGGACAGGGGGCCAACGAGCAGTACTTC

v_call: TRBV30
clone_size: few
cdr3_length: 15
j_call: TRBJ1-3
d_call: TRBD1
cdr3_aa: CAWTAGTGSGNTIYF
cdr3_nt: TGTGCCTGGACGGCTGGGACAGGGTCTGGAAACACCATATATTTT

v_call: TRBV27
clone_size: -
cdr3_length: 17
j_call: TRBJ1-5
d_call: TRBD1
cdr3_aa: CASSRWAGTGVDQPQHF
cdr3_nt: TGTGCCAGCAGCCGATGGGCCGGGACAGGGGTGGATCAGCCCCAGCATTTT

v_call: TRBV29-1
clone_size: few
cdr3_length: 15
j_call: TRBJ2-2
d_call: TRBD2
cdr3_aa: CSVDLAGGRTGELFF
cdr3_nt: TGCAGCGTTGATCTGGCGGGAGGGCGAACCGGGGAGCTGTTTTTT

v_call: TRBV10-3
clone_size: -
cdr3_length: 13
j_call: TRBJ2-7
d_call: -
cdr3_aa: CAISESTAYEQYF
cdr3_nt: TGTGCCATCAGTGAGTCGACAGCCTACGAGCAGTACTTC

v_call: TRBV9
clone_size: -
cdr3_length: 17
j_call: TRBJ2-1
d_call: TRBD2
cdr3_aa: CASSVLGLAGVDNEQFF
cdr3_nt: TGTGCCAGCAGCGTATTGGGACTAGCGGGAGTTGACAATGAGCAGTTCTTC

v_call: TRBV2
clone_size: few
cdr3_length: 15
j_call: TRBJ1-5
d_call: -
cdr3_aa: CASTIAGLSNQPQHF
cdr3_nt: TGTGCCAGCACTATCGCGGGGCTTAGCAATCAGCCCCAGCATTTT

v_call: TRBV5-1
clone_size: few
cdr3_length: 13
j_call: TRBJ2-5
d_call: -
cdr3_aa: CASSLDGQETQYF
cdr3_nt: TGCGCCAGCAGCTTGGACGGCCAAGAGACCCAGTACTTC

v_call: TRBV15
clone_size: few
cdr3_length: 15
j_call: TRBJ1-4
d_call: -
cdr3_aa: CATSREAGIDEKLFF
cdr3_nt: TGTGCCACCAGCAGAGAGGCGGGGATAGATGAAAAACTGTTTTTT

v_call: TRBV28
clone_size: few
cdr3_length: 13
j_call: TRBJ2-7
d_call: -
cdr3_aa: CASGGTHSYEQYF
cdr3_nt: TGTGCCAGCGGGGGCACCCACTCCTACGAGCAGTACTTC

v_call: TRBV6-6
clone_size: few
cdr3_length: 14
j_call: TRBJ2-1
d_call: TRBD2
cdr3_aa: CASSYATSGRLQFF
cdr3_nt: TGTGCCAGCAGTTACGCGACTAGCGGGAGATTGCAGTTCTTC

v_call: TRBV18
clone_size: few
cdr3_length: 14
j_call: TRBJ1-4
d_call: -
cdr3_aa: CASSTDSFGEKLFF
cdr3_nt: TGTGCCAGCTCCACCGACAGCTTTGGGGAAAAACTGTTTTTT

v_call: TRBV11-3
clone_size: -
cdr3_length: 14
j_call: TRBJ1-1
d_call: -
cdr3_aa: CASSLDGLNTEAFF
cdr3_nt: TGTGCCAGCAGCTTAGATGGCTTGAACACTGAAGCTTTCTTT

v_call: TRBV21-1
clone_size: -
cdr3_length: 11
j_call: TRBJ1-2
d_call: -
cdr3_aa: CASSNPGGYTF
cdr3_nt: TGTGCCAGCAGCAATCCGGGTGGCTACACCTTC

v_call: TRBV15
clone_size: -
cdr3_length: 18
j_call: TRBJ1-1
d_call: TRBD1
cdr3_aa: CATSSPIFAGGGGTEAFF
cdr3_nt: TGTGCCACCAGCAGCCCTATCTTCGCAGGGGGTGGCGGCACTGAAGCTTTCTTT

v_call: TRBV5-6
clone_size: -
cdr3_length: 13
j_call: TRBJ2-5
d_call: -
cdr3_aa: CASSLGQHETQYF
cdr3_nt: TGTGCCAGCAGCTTGGGACAGCACGAGACCCAGTACTTC

v_call: TRBV7-9
clone_size: few
cdr3_length: 15
j_call: TRBJ2-7
d_call: -
cdr3_aa: CASSRGLGVVYEQYF
cdr3_nt: TGTGCCAGCAGCCGCGGGCTCGGTGTGGTCTACGAGCAGTACTTC

v_call: TRBV19
clone_size: few
cdr3_length: 14
j_call: TRBJ2-1
d_call: TRBD2
cdr3_aa: CASSTGTSGRTKIF
cdr3_nt: TGTGCCAGTAGTACCGGGACTAGCGGGAGGACGAAGATCTTC

v_call: TRBV28
clone_size: -
cdr3_length: 15
j_call: TRBJ2-5
d_call: TRBD2
cdr3_aa: CASSLRLAGGETQYF
cdr3_nt: TGTGCCAGCAGCCTCCGACTAGCGGGAGGGGAGACCCAGTACTTC

v_call: TRBV7-7
clone_size: few
cdr3_length: 14
j_call: TRBJ2-5
d_call: -
cdr3_aa: CASSLGTTGETQYF
cdr3_nt: TGTGCCAGCAGCTTAGGTACCACGGGGGAGACCCAGTACTTC

v_call: TRBV4-3
clone_size: few
cdr3_length: 15
j_call: TRBJ1-2
d_call: TRBD1
cdr3_aa: CASSQERTGARGYTF
cdr3_nt: TGCGCCAGCAGCCAAGAAAGGACAGGGGCGAGAGGCTACACCTTC

v_call: TRBV18
clone_size: few
cdr3_length: 15
j_call: TRBJ2-1
d_call: TRBD1
cdr3_aa: CASSPGQVTYNEQFF
cdr3_nt: TGTGCCAGCTCACCGGGACAGGTAACCTACAATGAGCAGTTCTTC

v_call: TRBV5-1
clone_size: few
cdr3_length: 14
j_call: TRBJ2-1
d_call: -
cdr3_aa: CASSLGWLTREQFF
cdr3_nt: TGCGCCAGCAGCTTGGGATGGCTAACCAGGGAGCAGTTCTTC

v_call: TRBV7-2
clone_size: few
cdr3_length: 17
j_call: TRBJ2-1
d_call: TRBD2
cdr3_aa: CASSSISGRGSYNEQFF
cdr3_nt: TGTGCCAGCAGCTCGATTAGCGGGAGGGGTTCCTACAATGAGCAGTTCTTC

v_call: TRBV7-3
clone_size: -
cdr3_length: 14
j_call: TRBJ2-5
d_call: -
cdr3_aa: CASSPTSLGETQYF
cdr3_nt: TGTGCCAGCAGCCCAACTAGTTTAGGAGAGACCCAGTACTTC

v_call: TRBV28
clone_size: few
cdr3_length: 13
j_call: TRBJ2-5
d_call: -
cdr3_aa: CASSFPGAETQYF
cdr3_nt: TGTGCCAGCAGTTTTCCGGGAGCCGAGACCCAGTACTTC

v_call: TRBV7-2
clone_size: -
cdr3_length: 14
j_call: TRBJ2-5
d_call: -
cdr3_aa: CASTSGALGGTQYF
cdr3_nt: TGTGCCAGCACCAGTGGAGCGTTGGGGGGGACCCAGTACTTC

v_call: TRBV27
clone_size: -
cdr3_length: 13
j_call: TRBJ2-7
d_call: -
cdr3_aa: CASSQRGAYEQYF
cdr3_nt: TGTGCCAGCAGTCAACGGGGAGCCTACGAGCAGTACTTC

v_call: TRBV18
clone_size: -
cdr3_length: 14
j_call: TRBJ1-5
d_call: -
cdr3_aa: CASSSGLSNQPQHF
cdr3_nt: TGTGCCAGCTCGTCGGGACTCAGCAATCAGCCCCAGCATTTT

v_call: TRBV2
clone_size: -
cdr3_length: 12
j_call: TRBJ1-1
d_call: TRBD1
cdr3_aa: CASSGTGGQAFF
cdr3_nt: TGTGCCAGCAGTGGTACAGGGGGACAGGCTTTCTTT

v_call: TRBV9
clone_size: few
cdr3_length: 17
j_call: TRBJ1-2
d_call: -
cdr3_aa: CASSPQLGLQPNYGYTF
cdr3_nt: TGTGCCAGCAGCCCGCAACTGGGACTTCAACCTAACTATGGCTACACCTTC

v_call: TRBV30
clone_size: -
cdr3_length: 17
j_call: TRBJ2-7
d_call: -
cdr3_aa: CAWSTHYTGMTFYEQYF
cdr3_nt: TGTGCCTGGAGTACCCACTACACGGGAATGACTTTCTACGAGCAGTACTTC

v_call: TRBV7-7
clone_size: few
cdr3_length: 16
j_call: TRBJ2-1
d_call: TRBD2
cdr3_aa: CASSAGLAGGRDEQFF
cdr3_nt: TGTGCCAGCAGCGCCGGACTAGCGGGAGGGCGGGATGAGCAGTTCTTC

v_call: TRBV11-2
clone_size: -
cdr3_length: 16
j_call: TRBJ2-1
d_call: TRBD2
cdr3_aa: CASSPPGSGSPNEQFF
cdr3_nt: TGTGCCAGCAGCCCTCCCGGTAGCGGGAGCCCCAATGAGCAGTTCTTC

v_call: TRBV28
clone_size: -
cdr3_length: 14
j_call: TRBJ2-7
d_call: -
cdr3_aa: CASSTPGRDYEQYF
cdr3_nt: TGTGCCAGCAGCACCCCAGGGCGGGACTACGAGCAGTACTTC

v_call: TRBV7-2
clone_size: few
cdr3_length: 15
j_call: TRBJ1-5
d_call: TRBD1
cdr3_aa: CASSLTGGVGQPQHF
cdr3_nt: TGTGCCAGCAGCTTAACAGGGGGTGTCGGTCAGCCCCAGCATTTT

v_call: TRBV2
clone_size: few
cdr3_length: 16
j_call: TRBJ2-6
d_call: -
cdr3_aa: CASSETQDSGANVLTF
cdr3_nt: TGTGCCAGCAGTGAAACCCAGGACTCTGGGGCCAACGTCCTGACTTTC

v_call: TRBV4-3
clone_size: few
cdr3_length: 15
j_call: TRBJ2-4
d_call: -
cdr3_aa: CASSQASLGKNIQYF
cdr3_nt: TGCGCCAGCAGCCAAGCTAGCCTAGGCAAAAACATTCAGTACTTC

v_call: TRBV10-3
clone_size: -
cdr3_length: 15
j_call: TRBJ1-1
d_call: -
cdr3_aa: CAISESQGTNTEAFF
cdr3_nt: TGTGCCATCAGTGAGTCGCAGGGGACGAACACTGAAGCTTTCTTT

v_call: TRBV2
clone_size: few
cdr3_length: 15
j_call: TRBJ1-5
d_call: TRBD1
cdr3_aa: CASSPGTVSNQPQHF
cdr3_nt: TGTGCCAGCAGCCCCGGGACAGTTAGCAATCAGCCCCAGCATTTT

v_call: TRBV5-6
clone_size: -
cdr3_length: 17
j_call: TRBJ2-2
d_call: TRBD1
cdr3_aa: CASSRTPGQGMSGELFF
cdr3_nt: TGTGCCAGCAGCCGTACCCCGGGACAGGGGATGTCCGGGGAGCTGTTTTTT

v_call: TRBV15
clone_size: few
cdr3_length: 15
j_call: TRBJ2-1
d_call: TRBD2
cdr3_aa: CATSRATSGNNEQFF
cdr3_nt: TGTGCCACCAGCAGAGCGACTAGCGGAAACAATGAGCAGTTCTTC

v_call: TRBV30
clone_size: -
cdr3_length: 12
j_call: TRBJ1-2
d_call: -
cdr3_aa: CAWNTGSYGYTF
cdr3_nt: TGTGCCTGGAATACAGGGAGCTATGGCTACACCTTC

v_call: TRBV2
clone_size: few
cdr3_length: 14
j_call: TRBJ1-2
d_call: TRBD1
cdr3_aa: CASSAVGTVYGYTF
cdr3_nt: TGTGCCAGCAGCGCTGTCGGGACAGTCTATGGCTACACCTTC

v_call: TRBV9
clone_size: -
cdr3_length: 16
j_call: TRBJ2-1
d_call: TRBD2
cdr3_aa: CASSASMKREYNEQFF
cdr3_nt: TGTGCCAGCAGCGCCAGCATGAAGCGGGAGTATAATGAGCAGTTCTTC

v_call: TRBV28
clone_size: -
cdr3_length: 15
j_call: TRBJ2-7
d_call: TRBD2
cdr3_aa: CASSFLERERYEQYF
cdr3_nt: TGTGCCAGCAGTTTTCTAGAGCGGGAGAGGTACGAGCAGTACTTC

v_call: TRBV18
clone_size: -
cdr3_length: 16
j_call: TRBJ2-7
d_call: TRBD2
cdr3_aa: CASSPGLGLAGYEQYF
cdr3_nt: TGTGCCAGCTCGCCAGGGCTGGGACTAGCGGGTTACGAGCAGTACTTC